A selection of T cell receptor beta chains follows, all from one sample in a study of T cells in Graves' hyperthyroidism and ophthalmopathy. MiXCR, applied by TCRdb to the multiplex PCR reads, yields one record per CDR3 protein. The sample has under 800,000 distinct CDR3 sequences; less than 15% are singletons. What was sequenced was blood. The receptors were gathered from a woman in her late teens or twenties with Graves' hyperthyroidism. Both conserved end residues are part of each CDR3. The D gene is left open where the match is weak. The size field is filled for only some rows; it gives once, few, many or a size class.

d_call	clone_size	v_call	j_call	cdr3_nt	cdr3_aa
-	few	TRBV19	TRBJ2-1	TGTGCCAGTAGTTCGACGTACTACCGTCGGTCCTACAATGAGCAGTTCTTC	CASSSTYYRRSYNEQFF
-	many	TRBV30	TRBJ1-2	TGTGCCTGGAGTGGGGGGGGCTATGGCTACACCTTC	CAWSGGGYGYTF
-	-	TRBV9	TRBJ2-5	TGCGCCAGCAGCGGGAGACAGGGTAGGAAGACCCAGTACTTC	CASSGRQGRKTQYF
-	many	TRBV30	TRBJ2-1	TGTGCCTGGAGTGCGGGACCCCCTAATGAGCAGTTCTTC	CAWSAGPPNEQFF
-	many	TRBV12-3/TRBV12-4	TRBJ2-7	TGTGCCAGCAGCCAACACGGACCCTACGAGCAGTACTTC	CASSQHGPYEQYF
-	-	TRBV14	TRBJ1-4	TGTGCCAGCAGCAGGAACCGGCGGAATAATGAAAAACTGTTTTTT	CASSRNRRNNEKLFF
-	-	TRBV19	TRBJ1-3	TGTGCCAGTAGTATCGAGAAGATCTCTGGAAACACCATATATTTT	CASSIEKISGNTIYF
-	-	TRBV28	TRBJ1-3	TGTGCCAGCAGTTGGTCCTCTGGAAACACCATATATTTT	CASSWSSGNTIYF
-	-	TRBV30	TRBJ2-5	TGTGCCTGGAGTGAGACGCAAGAGACCCAGTACTTC	CAWSETQETQYF
-	many	TRBV20-1	TRBJ2-7	TGCAGTGCTAGTAGAAACTACGAGCAGTACTTC	CSASRNYEQYF
-	many	TRBV3-1	TRBJ2-5	TGTGCCAGCGGGCGGGTAAACCAAGAGACCCAGTACTTC	CASGRVNQETQYF
-	-	TRBV18	TRBJ1-1	TGTGCCAGCTCACCAGGACTCCCTTCTGGCGGCACTGAAGCTTTCTTT	CASSPGLPSGGTEAFF
-	many	TRBV9	TRBJ2-3	TGTGCCAGCAGCCTTCACGCCGGGACGGAGCGAGATACGCAGTATTTT	CASSLHAGTERDTQYF
-	few	TRBV20-1	TRBJ2-5	TGCAGTGCTTCCGGGCCCCGCTTGGAAGAGACCCAGTACTTC	CSASGPRLEETQYF
TRBD1	many	TRBV7-2	TRBJ2-3	TGTGCCAGCAGTTCATTCGGGACAGTGGGAGATACGCAGTATTTT	CASSSFGTVGDTQYF
TRBD2	-	TRBV20-1	TRBJ2-1	TGCAGTGCCGGAGGACTAGCGGGAGGGTACAATGAGCAGTTCTTC	CSAGGLAGGYNEQFF